Each of the 2 T cell receptor beta chains below was sequenced from the same sample in a study of PD-1 blockade in classical Hodgkin lymphoma. Repertoires were generated with immunoSEQ multiplex PCR, while TCRdb's copy carries only in-frame clones and drops some. The sample includes about 93,000 clones, more than 70% of them seen just once. Time point defined: cycle 4 day 1 (C4D1), after less than 7 weeks of nivolumab. No patient escaped relapse after autologous stem cell transplantation, and brentuximab vedotin exposure varied. The sequenced sample was peripheral blood mononuclear cells (PBMCs), obtained before the fourth cycle of nivolumab. The receptor source for this set is a human donor with classical Hodgkin lymphoma.

The chain couples TRBV6-6 to TRBJ2-3, with D perhaps matching TRBD1 (6 bases). Germline CDR1 is MNHNY and CDR2 is SVGAGI (reference sequence). The V gene lost 8 bases and the J gene lost 2 bases, with 8 bases spanning the gap. This CDR3 comprises 12 residues. CDR3 in DNA: TGTGCCAGCCGGGACAACACAGATACGCAGTATTTT. Its protein is CASRDNTDTQYF.

The chain is built from TRBV5-5 and TRBJ2-6; D is tentatively TRBD1 or TRBD2 (5 bases each). The ends were cut back, 4 bases at V and 4 bases at J, with 12 bases in the middle. Germline V gives CDR1 SGHKS, CDR2 YYEKEE (reference sequence). CDR3 size: 15 residues. This CDR3 is CASSPTGRGANVLTF. DNA for the CDR3: TGTGCCAGCAGCCCGACGGGGCGAGGGGCCAACGTCCTGACTTTC.